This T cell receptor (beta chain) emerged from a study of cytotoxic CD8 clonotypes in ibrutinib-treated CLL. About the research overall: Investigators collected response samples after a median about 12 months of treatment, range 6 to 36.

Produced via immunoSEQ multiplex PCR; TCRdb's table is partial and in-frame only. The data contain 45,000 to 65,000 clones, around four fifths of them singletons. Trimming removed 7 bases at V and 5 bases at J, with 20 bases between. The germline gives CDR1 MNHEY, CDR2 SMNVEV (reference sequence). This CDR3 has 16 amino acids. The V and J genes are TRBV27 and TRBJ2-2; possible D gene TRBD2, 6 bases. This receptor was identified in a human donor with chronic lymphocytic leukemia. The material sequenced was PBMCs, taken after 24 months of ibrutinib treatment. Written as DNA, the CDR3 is TGTGCCAGCACCCAGGGACTCAGTGAGGTTACCGGGGAGCTGTTTTTT. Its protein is CASTQGLSEVTGELFF.